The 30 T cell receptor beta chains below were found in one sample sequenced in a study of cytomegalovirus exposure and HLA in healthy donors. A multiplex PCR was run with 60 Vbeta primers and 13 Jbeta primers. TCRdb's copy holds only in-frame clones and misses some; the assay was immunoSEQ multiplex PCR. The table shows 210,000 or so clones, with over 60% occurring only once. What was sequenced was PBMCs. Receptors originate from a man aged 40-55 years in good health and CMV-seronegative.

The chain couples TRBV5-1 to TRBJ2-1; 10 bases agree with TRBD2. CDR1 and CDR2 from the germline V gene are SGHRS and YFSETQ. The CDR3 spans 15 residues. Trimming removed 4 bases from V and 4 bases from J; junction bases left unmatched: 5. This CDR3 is CASSLLAGKYNEQFF. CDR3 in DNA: TGCGCCAGCAGCCTACTAGCGGGAAAATACAATGAGCAGTTCTTC.

CDR3 coding DNA: TGTGCCAGCAGTTTAGAAGGACGGACAGATAATGAAAAACTGTTTTTT. Translated: CASSLEGRTDNEKLFF. This chain links TRBV28 with TRBJ1-4, with D perhaps TRBD1 (6 bases). The germline gives CDR1 MDHEN, CDR2 SYDVKM. The CDR3 totals 16 residues. Trimming removed 2 bases at V and 4 bases at J, with 14 bases between.

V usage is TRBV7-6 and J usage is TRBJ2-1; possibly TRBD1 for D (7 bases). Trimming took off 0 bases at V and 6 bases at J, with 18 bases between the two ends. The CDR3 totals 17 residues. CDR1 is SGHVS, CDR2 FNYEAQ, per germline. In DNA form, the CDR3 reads TGTGCCAGCAGCTTAGCGCTGGGGTTGGAGGGGGCCAATGAGCAGTTCTTC. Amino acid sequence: CASSLALGLEGANEQFF.

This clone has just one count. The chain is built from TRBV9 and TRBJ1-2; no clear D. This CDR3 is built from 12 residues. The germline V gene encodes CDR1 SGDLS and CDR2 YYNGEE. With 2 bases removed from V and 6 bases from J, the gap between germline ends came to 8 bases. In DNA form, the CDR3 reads TGTGCCAGCAGCGTCCCCCCAGATGGCTACACCTTC. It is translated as CASSVPPDGYTF.

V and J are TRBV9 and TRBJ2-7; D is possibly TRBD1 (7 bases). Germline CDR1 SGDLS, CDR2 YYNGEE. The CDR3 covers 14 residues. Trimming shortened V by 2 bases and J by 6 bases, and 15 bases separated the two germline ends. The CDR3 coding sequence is TGTGCCAGCAGCGTTCTTAGACAGGGAGGCGAGCAGTACTTC. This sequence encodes CASSVLRQGGEQYF. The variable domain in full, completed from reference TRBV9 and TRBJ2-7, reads DSGVTQTPKHLITATGQRVTLRCSPRSGDLSVYWYQQSLDQGLQFLIQYYNGEERAKGNILERFSAQQFPDLHSELNLSSLELGDSALYFCASSVLRQGGEQYFGPGTRLTVT.

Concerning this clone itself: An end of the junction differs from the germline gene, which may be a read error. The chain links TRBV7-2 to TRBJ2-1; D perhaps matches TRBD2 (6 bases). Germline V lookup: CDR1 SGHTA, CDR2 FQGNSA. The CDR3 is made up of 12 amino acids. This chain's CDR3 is CASSTDYDEQFF. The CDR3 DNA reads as TGTGCCAGCAGCACGGACTACGATGAGCAGTTCTTC.

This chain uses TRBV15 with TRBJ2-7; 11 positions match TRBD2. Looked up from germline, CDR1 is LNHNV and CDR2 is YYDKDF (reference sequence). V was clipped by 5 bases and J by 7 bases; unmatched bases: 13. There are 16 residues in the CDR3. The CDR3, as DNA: TGTGCCACCAGCGGCGGGACTAGCGGTGTTCCCCGGGAGCAGTACTTC. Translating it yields CATSGGTSGVPREQYF.

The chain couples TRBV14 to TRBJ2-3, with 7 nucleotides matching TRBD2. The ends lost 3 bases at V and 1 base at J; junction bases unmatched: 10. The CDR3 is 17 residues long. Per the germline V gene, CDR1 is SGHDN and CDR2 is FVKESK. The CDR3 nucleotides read TGTGCCAGCAGCCATGGATTTCTAGCGGAGGGCACAGATACGCAGTATTTT. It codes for CASSHGFLAEGTDTQYF.

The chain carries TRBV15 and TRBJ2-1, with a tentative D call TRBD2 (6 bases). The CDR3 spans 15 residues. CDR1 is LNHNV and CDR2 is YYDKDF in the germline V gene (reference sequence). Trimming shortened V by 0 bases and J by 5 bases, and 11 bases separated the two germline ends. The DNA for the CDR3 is TGTGCCACCAGCAGAGATTTGGCGGGGAACAATGAGCAGTTCTTC. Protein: CATSRDLAGNNEQFF.

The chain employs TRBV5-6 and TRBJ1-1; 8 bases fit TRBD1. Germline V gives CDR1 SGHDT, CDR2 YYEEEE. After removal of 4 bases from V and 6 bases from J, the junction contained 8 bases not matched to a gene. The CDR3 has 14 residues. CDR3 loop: CASSRDRGSAEAFF. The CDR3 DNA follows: TGTGCCAGCAGCCGTGACAGGGGTTCTGCTGAAGCTTTCTTT. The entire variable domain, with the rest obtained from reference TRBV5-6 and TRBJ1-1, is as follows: DAGVTQSPTHLIKTRGQQVTLRCSPKSGHDTVSWYQQALGQGPQFIFQYYEEEERQRGNFPDRFSGHQFPNYSSELNVNALLLGDSALYLCASSRDRGSAEAFFGQGTRLTVV.

CDR3 nucleotides: TGTGCCAGCAGTTTATGGACACTTACCCCAGAGACCCAGTACTTC. This translates into CASSLWTLTPETQYF. The chain employs TRBV28 and TRBJ2-5; D is ambiguous. Trimming cost V 0 bases and J 4 bases, with 12 bases left between them. The CDR3 has 15 residues. The germline V gene has CDR1 MDHEN and CDR2 SYDVKM.

This CDR3 is CASKLGEGPTEAFF. For the CDR3, the DNA is TGTGCCAGTAAACTAGGGGAGGGGCCCACTGAAGCTTTCTTT. The J gene is TRBJ1-1, the V gene TRBV7-3, with D perhaps matching TRBD1 (5 bases). Germline V gene lookup returns CDR1 SGHTA and CDR2 FQGTGA. The CDR3 has 14 residues. The germline V and J ends were trimmed by 9 bases and 4 bases, with 18 bases remaining between them.

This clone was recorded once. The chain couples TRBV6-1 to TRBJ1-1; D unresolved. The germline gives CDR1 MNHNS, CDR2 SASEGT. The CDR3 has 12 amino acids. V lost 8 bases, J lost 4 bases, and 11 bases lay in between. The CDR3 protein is CASQFRGTEAFF. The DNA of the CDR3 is TGTGCCAGCCAATTCCGGGGCACTGAAGCTTTCTTT.

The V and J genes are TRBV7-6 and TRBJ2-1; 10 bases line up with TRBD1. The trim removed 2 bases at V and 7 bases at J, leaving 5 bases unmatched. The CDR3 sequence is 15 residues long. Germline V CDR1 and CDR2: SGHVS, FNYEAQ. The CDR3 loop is CASSLLRQGANEQFF. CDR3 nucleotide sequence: TGTGCCAGCAGCTTACTCCGACAGGGGGCAAATGAGCAGTTCTTC.

The CDR3 reads CASSPPDRGSEQYF. The DNA of the CDR3 is TGTGCCAGCAGCCCTCCCGACAGGGGGTCCGAGCAGTACTTC. The rearrangement links TRBV5-6 to TRBJ2-7, with 9 bases fitting TRBD1. Trimming at V came to 4 bases and at J to 6 bases, leaving 8 bases not matched to a gene. Looked up from germline, CDR1 is SGHDT and CDR2 is YYEEEE. The CDR3 loop spans 14 amino acids.

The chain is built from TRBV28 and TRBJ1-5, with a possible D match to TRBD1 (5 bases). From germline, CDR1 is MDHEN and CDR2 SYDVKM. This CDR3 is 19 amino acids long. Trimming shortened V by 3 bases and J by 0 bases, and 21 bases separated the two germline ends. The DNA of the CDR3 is TGTGCCAGCAGTTTTAATCCAGGACACAGTGATTATAGCAATCAGCCCCAGCATTTT. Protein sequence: CASSFNPGHSDYSNQPQHF.

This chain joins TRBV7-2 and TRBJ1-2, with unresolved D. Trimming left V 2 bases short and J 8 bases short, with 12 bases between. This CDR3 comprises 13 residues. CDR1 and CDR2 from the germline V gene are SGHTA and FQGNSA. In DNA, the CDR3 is TGTGCCAGCAGCTTAATCGGGTATGGGGGCTACACCTTC. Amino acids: CASSLIGYGGYTF.

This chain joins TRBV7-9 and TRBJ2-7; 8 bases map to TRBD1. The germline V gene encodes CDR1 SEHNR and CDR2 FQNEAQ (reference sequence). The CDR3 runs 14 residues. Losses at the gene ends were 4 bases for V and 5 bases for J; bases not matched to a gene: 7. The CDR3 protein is CASSSGQGRNEQYF. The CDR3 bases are TGTGCCAGCAGCTCCGGACAGGGAAGGAACGAGCAGTACTTC.

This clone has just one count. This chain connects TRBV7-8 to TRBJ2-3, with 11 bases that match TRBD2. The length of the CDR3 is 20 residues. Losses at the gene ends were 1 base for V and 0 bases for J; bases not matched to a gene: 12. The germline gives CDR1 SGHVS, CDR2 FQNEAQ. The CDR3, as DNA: TGTGCCAGCAGCTTAGTGCCCTCGGGACTAGCGGCTCGTAGCACAGATACGCAGTATTTT. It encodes CASSLVPSGLAARSTDTQYF. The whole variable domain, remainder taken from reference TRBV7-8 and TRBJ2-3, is GAGVSQSPRYKVAKRGQDVALRCDPISGHVSLFWYQQALGQGPEFLTYFQNEAQLDKSGLPSDRFFAERPEGSVSTLKIQRTQQEDSAVYLCASSLVPSGLAARSTDTQYFGPGTRLTVL.

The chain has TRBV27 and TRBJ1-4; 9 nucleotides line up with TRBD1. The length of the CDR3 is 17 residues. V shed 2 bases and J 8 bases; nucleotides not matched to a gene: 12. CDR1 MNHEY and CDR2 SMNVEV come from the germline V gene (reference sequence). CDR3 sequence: CASSLTYRGLKVEKLFF. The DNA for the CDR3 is TGTGCCAGCAGTTTAACCTACAGGGGGCTTAAGGTAGAAAAACTGTTTTTT. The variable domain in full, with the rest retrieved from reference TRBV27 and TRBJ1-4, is EAQVTQNPRYLITVTGKKLTVTCSQNMNHEYMSWYRQDPGLGLRQIYYSMNVEVTDKGDVPEGYKVSRKEKRNFPLILESPSPNQTSLYFCASSLTYRGLKVEKLFFGSGTQLSVL.

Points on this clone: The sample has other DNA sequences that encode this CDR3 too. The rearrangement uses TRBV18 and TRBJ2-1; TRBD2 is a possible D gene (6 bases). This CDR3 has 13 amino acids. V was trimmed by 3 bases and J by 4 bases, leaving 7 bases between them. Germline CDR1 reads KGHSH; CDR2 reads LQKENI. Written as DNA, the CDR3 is TGTGCCAGCTCACCGGGGGGATACAATGAGCAGTTCTTC. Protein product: CASSPGGYNEQFF. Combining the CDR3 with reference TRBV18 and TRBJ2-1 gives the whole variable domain NAGVMQNPRHLVRRRGQEARLRCSPMKGHSHVYWYRQLPEEGLKFMVYLQKENIIDESGMPKERFSAEFPKEGPSILRIQQVVRGDSAAYFCASSPGGYNEQFFGPGTRLTVL.

The CDR3 loop reads CASSLQFGDRGPGQYF. The CDR3 DNA is TGTGCCAGCAGTTTACAGTTTGGGGACAGGGGGCCTGGGCAGTACTTC. This chain uses TRBV27 with TRBJ2-7, with 12 nucleotides matching TRBD1. The CDR3 contains 16 residues. The V and J ends lost 2 bases and 9 bases, in that order; junction bases with no gene match: 11. Germline V gives CDR1 MNHEY, CDR2 SMNVEV (reference sequence).

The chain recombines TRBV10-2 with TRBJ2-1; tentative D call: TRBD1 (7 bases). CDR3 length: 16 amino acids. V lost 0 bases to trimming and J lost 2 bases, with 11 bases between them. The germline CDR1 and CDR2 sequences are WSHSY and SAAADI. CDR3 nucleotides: TGCGCCAGCAGTGAGTCTGCAGGGGGGACCTACAATGAGCAGTTCTTC. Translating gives CASSESAGGTYNEQFF.

CDR3 residues: CSTGDSYEQYF. CDR3 sequence (DNA): TGCAGCACAGGGGACTCCTACGAGCAGTACTTC. The rearrangement links TRBV20-1 to TRBJ2-7; TRBD1 matches at 7 bases. The CDR3 totals 11 residues. Germline V gives CDR1 DFQATT, CDR2 SNEGSKA (reference sequence).

CDR3 residues: CASFNRVNTEAFF. CDR3 in DNA: TGTGCCAGTTTTAACAGGGTGAACACTGAAGCTTTCTTT. The rearrangement uses TRBV14 and TRBJ1-1; TRBD1 might be the D (6 bases). Trimming shortened V by 9 bases and J by 0 bases, and 11 bases separated the two germline ends. The CDR3 loop spans 13 amino acids. CDR1 SGHDN and CDR2 FVKESK come from the germline V gene. Full variable domain (remainder filled in from reference TRBV14 and TRBJ1-1): EAGVTQFPSHSVIEKGQTVTLRCDPISGHDNLYWYRRVMGKEIKFLLHFVKESKQDESGMPNNRFLAERTGGTYSTLKVQPAELEDSGVYFCASFNRVNTEAFFGQGTRLTVV.

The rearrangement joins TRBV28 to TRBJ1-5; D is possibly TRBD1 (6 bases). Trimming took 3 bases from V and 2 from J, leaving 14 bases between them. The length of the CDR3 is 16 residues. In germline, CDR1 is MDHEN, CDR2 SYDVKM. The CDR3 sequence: CASSFGTGLGNQPQHF. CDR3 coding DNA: TGTGCCAGCAGTTTCGGAACAGGGCTGGGCAATCAGCCCCAGCATTTT.

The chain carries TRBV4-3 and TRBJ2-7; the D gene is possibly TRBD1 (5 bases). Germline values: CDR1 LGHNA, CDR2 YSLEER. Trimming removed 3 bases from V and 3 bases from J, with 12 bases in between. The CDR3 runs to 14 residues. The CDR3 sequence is CASSHRVQGYEQYF. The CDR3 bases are TGCGCCAGCAGCCACCGAGTGCAGGGCTACGAGCAGTACTTC.

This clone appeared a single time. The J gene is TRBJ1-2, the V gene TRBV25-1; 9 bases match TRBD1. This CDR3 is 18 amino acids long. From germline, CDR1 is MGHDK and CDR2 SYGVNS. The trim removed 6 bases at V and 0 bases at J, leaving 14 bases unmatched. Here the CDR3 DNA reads TGTGCCAGCAGCTCCGGGACAGGGAACATAAAAGCTAACTATGGCTACACCTTC. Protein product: CASSSGTGNIKANYGYTF.

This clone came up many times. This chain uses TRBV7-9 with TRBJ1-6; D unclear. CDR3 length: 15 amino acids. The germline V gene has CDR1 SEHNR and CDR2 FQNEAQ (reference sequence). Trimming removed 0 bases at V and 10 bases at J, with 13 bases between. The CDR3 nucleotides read TGTGCCAGCAGCTTAGCTGGCGGGGTCTACTCACCCCTCCACTTT. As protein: CASSLAGGVYSPLHF. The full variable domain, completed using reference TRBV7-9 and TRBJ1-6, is DTGVSQNPRHKITKRGQNVTFRCDPISEHNRLYWYRQTLGQGPEFLTYFQNEAQLEKSRLLSDRFSAERPKGSFSTLEIQRTEQGDSAMYLCASSLAGGVYSPLHFGNGTRLTVT.

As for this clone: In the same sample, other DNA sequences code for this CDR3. The CDR3 DNA is TGTGCCACCAGCAAATCCACCGGGAACCGGGACATTCGCTATGGCTACACCTTC. This sequence encodes CATSKSTGNRDIRYGYTF. The J gene is TRBJ1-2, the V gene TRBV15; D might be TRBD1 (6 bases). The CDR3 loop spans 18 amino acids. The germline V and J ends were trimmed by 4 bases and 4 bases, with 25 bases remaining between them. Germline values: CDR1 LNHNV, CDR2 YYDKDF (reference sequence).